A single sample gave rise to the 14 T cell receptor beta chains below, sequenced in a study of T cells in Graves' hyperthyroidism and ophthalmopathy. TCR beta CDR3 regions were amplified from RNA. Using the HTBI primer set, a first-round RT-PCR was run on the TCR CDR3. TCRdb used MiXCR to reprocess the multiplex PCR reads, holding one entry per CDR3 protein. The table includes 450,000 to 600,000 distinct CDR3 sequences, about 15% detected once. Input material: blood. These receptor sequences come from a woman between 40 and 55 years old with Graves' hyperthyroidism.

This clonotype was recorded many times. The rearrangement links TRBV5-1 to TRBJ1-5; D gene unclear. The CDR3 spans 15 residues. Germline V gene sequence: CDR1 SGHRS, CDR2 YFSETQ. V shed 0 bases and J shed 0 bases, with 7 bases lying between them. The CDR3 sequence is CASSLGGNSNQPQHF. The CDR3 region has the DNA TGCGCCAGCAGCTTGGGAGGGAATAGCAATCAGCCCCAGCATTTT.

About this clonotype: A much larger clonotype is one base distant, so this may be a read error. This sequence joins TRBV28 and TRBJ1-3; TRBD1 might be the D (6 bases). This CDR3 comprises 15 residues. Germline CDR1 reads MDHEN; CDR2 reads SYDVKM. The CDR3, as DNA: TGTGCCAGCAGTTTACCGACAGGCTCTGGAAACATCATATATTTT. It codes for CASSLPTGSGNIIYF.

This clonotype was observed a single time. This sequence may be a read error, since a much larger clone differs from it by one base. Without the conserved terminal phenylalanine or tryptophan, this CDR3 likely stems from a read error. The V and J genes are TRBV3-1 and TRBJ1-3; a possible D gene is TRBD1 (5 bases). This CDR3 is built from 15 residues. Germline lookup yields CDR1 LGHDT and CDR2 YNNKEL (reference sequence). V lost 1 base, J lost 0 bases, and 7 bases lay in between. CDR3 in DNA: TGTGCCAGCAGCCAAGTGGGGGTCTCTGGAAACACCATATATTTA. It yields the protein CASSQVGVSGNTIYL.

This clonotype has a handful of counts. V is TRBV7-9 and J is TRBJ2-1, with a weak D call TRBD2 (5 bases). The V end was cut by 5 bases, the J end by 6 bases, with 11 bases between. This CDR3 spans 13 amino acids. CDR1 is SEHNR, CDR2 FQNEAQ, per germline (reference sequence). CDR3 sequence: CASSPGFSNEQFF. CDR3 DNA: TGTGCCAGCAGCCCGGGATTTTCCAATGAGCAGTTCTTC.

This clonotype came up many times. The chain combines TRBV28 with TRBJ1-1; D unresolved. CDR3 size: 16 residues. V lost 6 bases, J lost 0 bases, and 17 bases lay in between. CDR1 and CDR2 (germline): MDHEN, SYDVKM. The CDR3 region has the DNA TGTGCCAGCAGCTTGCCTTATAGCGCTATGAACACTGAAGCTTTCTTT. Its protein product is CASSLPYSAMNTEAFF.

This CDR3 is CSARDPGLAGAPHSSYNEQFF. CDR3 nucleotide sequence: TGCAGTGCTAGAGACCCGGGACTAGCGGGAGCCCCTCATAGCTCCTACAATGAGCAGTTCTTC. The V and J genes are TRBV20-1 and TRBJ2-1; 14 nucleotides match TRBD2. The V gene end was trimmed by 0 bases and the J gene end by 0 bases; junction bases not matched to a gene: 13. The CDR3 runs 21 residues. Germline-derived CDR1 and CDR2 are DFQATT and SNEGSKA (reference sequence).

This clonotype appeared many times. The chain uses TRBV2 and TRBJ2-7; the match to TRBD2 covers 7 bases. The trim removed 7 bases at V and 3 bases at J, leaving 9 bases unmatched. The germline gives CDR1 SNHLY, CDR2 FYNNEI. The CDR3 runs 14 residues. CDR3 sequence reads: CASNPGGVVYEQYF. The CDR3 bases are TGTGCCAGCAATCCGGGGGGAGTGGTCTACGAGCAGTACTTC.

The table lists this clonotype with many counts. The genes are TRBV7-9 and TRBJ1-1; 7 bases match TRBD1. Germline values: CDR1 SEHNR, CDR2 FQNEAQ (reference sequence). V dropped 6 bases and J dropped 7; count of bases not matched to a gene: 8. The CDR3 totals 13 residues. The CDR3 spells CASRPDRDDEAFF. The CDR3 DNA follows: TGTGCCAGCAGACCAGACAGGGACGATGAAGCTTTCTTT.

This chain joins TRBV4-2 and TRBJ2-3, with TRBD2 matching 7 bases. Trimming removed 3 bases from V and 1 base from J; junction bases left unmatched: 4. The CDR3 spans 15 residues. Germline values: CDR1 LGHNA, CDR2 YNFKEQ. The CDR3 DNA sequence: TGTGCCAGCAGCCAGGGAAGCGGGGGCACAGATACGCAGTATTTT. This encodes CASSQGSGGTDTQYF.

At least ten counts were recorded for this clonotype. The chain recombines TRBV29-1 with TRBJ1-2, with D tentatively TRBD1 (6 bases). Looked up from germline, CDR1 is SQVTM and CDR2 is ANQGSEA. V was shortened by 6 bases and J by 6 bases, with 14 bases between the two germline ends. The CDR3 sequence is 12 residues long. The DNA for the CDR3 is TGCAGCGTCCAACAGGGTACCGATGGCTACACCTTC. It codes for CSVQQGTDGYTF. The variable domain in full, completed from reference TRBV29-1 and TRBJ1-2, reads SAVISQKPSRDICQRGTSLTIQCQVDSQVTMMFWYRQQPGQSLTLIATANQGSEATYESGFVIDKFPISRPNLTFSTLTVSNMSPEDSSIYLCSVQQGTDGYTFGSGTRLTVV.

In this sample, this clonotype turned up many times. The chain uses TRBV20-1 and TRBJ2-7; D perhaps matches TRBD1 (5 bases). Per the germline V gene, CDR1 is DFQATT and CDR2 is SNEGSKA (reference sequence). V shed 0 bases and J shed 1 base, with 13 bases lying between them. This CDR3 is 15 amino acids long. CDR3 sequence reads: CSARDRREGSYEQYF. CDR3 coding DNA: TGCAGTGCTAGAGATCGCAGGGAAGGGTCCTACGAGCAGTACTTC.

This clonotype was counted at least ten times. The chain combines TRBV18 with TRBJ1-4, with TRBD1 matching 7 bases. Germline values: CDR1 KGHSH, CDR2 LQKENI. The J segment lost 0 bases and the V segment lost 3 bases, leaving 4 bases of the junction unmatched. CDR3 length equals 16 residues. DNA of the CDR3: TGTGCCAGCTCACCCCGGGACAGCTCAACTAATGAAAAACTGTTTTTT. It specifies CASSPRDSSTNEKLFF.

The chain is built from TRBV28 and TRBJ2-7; 7 bases line up with TRBD1. CDR3 length: 15 residues. Germline lookup yields CDR1 MDHEN and CDR2 SYDVKM. Trimming took 5 bases from V and 2 from J; bases not matched to a gene: 9. The CDR3 reads CASSRETGTAYEQYF. CDR3 bases: TGTGCCAGCAGTAGGGAGACCGGGACAGCCTACGAGCAGTACTTC.

As to this clonotype: A read error may be the cause here, since a much bigger clone is one base away. J is TRBJ1-2 and V is TRBV24-1; 7 nucleotides line up with TRBD1. The CDR3 sequence is 15 residues long. The germline V gene encodes CDR1 KGHDR and CDR2 SFDVKD. The junction had 8 bases not matched to a gene; V was cut back by 4 bases and J by 4 bases. The CDR3 spells CATSDAGTETYGYTF. The DNA of the CDR3 is TGTGCCACCAGTGACGCCGGGACAGAGACCTATGGCTACACCTTC.